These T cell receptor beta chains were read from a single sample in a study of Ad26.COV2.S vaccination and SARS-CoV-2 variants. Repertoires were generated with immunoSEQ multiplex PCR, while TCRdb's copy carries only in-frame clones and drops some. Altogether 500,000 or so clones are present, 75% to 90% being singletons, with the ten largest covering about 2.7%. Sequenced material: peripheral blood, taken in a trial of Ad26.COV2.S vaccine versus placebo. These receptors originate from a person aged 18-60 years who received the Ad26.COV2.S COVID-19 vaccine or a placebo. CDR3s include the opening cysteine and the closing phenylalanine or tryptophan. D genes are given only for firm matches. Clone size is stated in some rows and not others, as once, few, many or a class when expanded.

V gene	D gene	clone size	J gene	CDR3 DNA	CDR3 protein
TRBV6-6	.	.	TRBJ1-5	TGTGCCAGCAGGCACCCAGGGGCGTATCAGCCCCAGCATTTT	CASRHPGAYQPQHF
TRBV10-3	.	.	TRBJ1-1	TGTGCCATCAGTGAGTCGTACACAGACAACACTGAAGCTTTCTTT	CAISESYTDNTEAFF
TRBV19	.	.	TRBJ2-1	TGTGCCAGCGGTTGGGATTCCCATGAGCAGTTCTTC	CASGWDSHEQFF
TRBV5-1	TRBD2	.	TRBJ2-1	TGCGCCAGCAGGGGGACTAGCGGGAGTGTGGCGCAGTTCTTC	CASRGTSGSVAQFF
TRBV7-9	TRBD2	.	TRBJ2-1	TGTGCCAGCATCCCGCTCGTGATAGCGGGAGGTGGTGAGCAGTTCTTC	CASIPLVIAGGGEQFF
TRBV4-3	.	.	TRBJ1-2	TGCGCCAGCAGCCAAGTGACGGCGCCAGCTCGCGGCTACACCTTC	CASSQVTAPARGYTF
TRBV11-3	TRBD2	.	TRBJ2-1	TGTGCCAGCAGCAGGACTAGCGGTTACAATGAGCAGTTCTTC	CASSRTSGYNEQFF
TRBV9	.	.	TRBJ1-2	TGTGCCAGCAGCCTACAGACTAACTATGGCTACACCTTC	CASSLQTNYGYTF
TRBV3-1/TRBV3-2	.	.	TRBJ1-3	TGTGCCAGCAGCGCCTTATGGGGGTCTGGAAACACCATATATTTT	CASSALWGSGNTIYF
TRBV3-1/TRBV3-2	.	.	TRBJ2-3	TGTGCCAGCAGCCAGATTAGCACAGATACGCAGTATTTT	CASSQISTDTQYF
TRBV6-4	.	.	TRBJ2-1	TGTGCCAGCAGTGAGCTACACCCGAGCTCCTACAATGAGCAGTTCTTC	CASSELHPSSYNEQFF
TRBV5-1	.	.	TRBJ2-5	TGCGCCAGCAGCCCCCGTTCTGCACTACAAGAGACCCAGTACTTC	CASSPRSALQETQYF
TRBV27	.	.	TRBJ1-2	TGTGCCAGCAGTCGGCCGGGCCGAGGTGGCTACACCTTC	CASSRPGRGGYTF
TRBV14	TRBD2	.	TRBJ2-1	TGTGCCAGCAGCCAAGAAGGTCCTAGCGGGTTTTACAATGAGCAGTTCTTC	CASSQEGPSGFYNEQFF
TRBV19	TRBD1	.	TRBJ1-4	TGTGCCAGCTTCGACAGGGGAGGGGATGAAAAACTGTTTTTT	CASFDRGGDEKLFF
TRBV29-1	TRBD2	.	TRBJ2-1	TGCAGCGTTGAGCCGGGGGGCTACAATGAGCAGTTCTTC	CSVEPGGYNEQFF
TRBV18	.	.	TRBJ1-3	TGTGCCAGCTCACCACAAGGCCGCTCTGGAAACACCATATATTTT	CASSPQGRSGNTIYF
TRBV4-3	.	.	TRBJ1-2	TGCGCCAGCAGCCAAGAGATATATAACTATGGCTACACCTTC	CASSQEIYNYGYTF
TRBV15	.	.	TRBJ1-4	TGTGCCACCAGCAGAGAAGGGATGCTGTTTTTT	CATSREGMLFF
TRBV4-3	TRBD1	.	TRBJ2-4	TGCGCCAGCAGCCTCGACAGGGGAGCCAAAAACATTCAGTACTTC	CASSLDRGAKNIQYF
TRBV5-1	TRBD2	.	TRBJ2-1	TGCGCCAGCAGCCTAGGACTAGCGGGGGGACACAATGAGCAGTTCTTC	CASSLGLAGGHNEQFF
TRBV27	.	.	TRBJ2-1	TGTGCCAGTAGTAGGGGCAGGTCGAGCCCGCACAATGAGCAGTTCTTC	CASSRGRSSPHNEQFF
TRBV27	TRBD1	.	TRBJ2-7	TGTGCCAGCAGTACTTCCTTTCCGGGACAGGGCTCTTACGAGCAGTACTTC	CASSTSFPGQGSYEQYF
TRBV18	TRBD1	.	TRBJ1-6	TGTGCCAGCTCACCACGGCAGGGACAGGAAGTGGATTCACCCCTCCACTTT	CASSPRQGQEVDSPLHF
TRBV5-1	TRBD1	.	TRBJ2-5	TGCGCCAGCAGCCGAGGACAGGGGCCCTACCAAGAGACCCAGTACTTC	CASSRGQGPYQETQYF
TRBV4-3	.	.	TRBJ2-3	TGCGCCAGCAGCCAGCTTACAGGGCGAGATACGCAGTATTTT	CASSQLTGRDTQYF
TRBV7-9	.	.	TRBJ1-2	TGTGCCAGCAGCTACGGAGATTTTGACGGCTACACCTTC	CASSYGDFDGYTF
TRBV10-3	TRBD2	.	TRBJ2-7	TGTGCCACTGGACTAGCGGGGGCCGGAAGCTACGAGCAGTACTTC	CATGLAGAGSYEQYF
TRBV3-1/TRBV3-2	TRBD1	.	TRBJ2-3	TGTGCCAGCAGCAGGGACAGGGGCACAGATACGCAGTATTTT	CASSRDRGTDTQYF
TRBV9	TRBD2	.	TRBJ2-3	TGTGCCAGCAGCGTGCATGACCGAGGGGCTAGCGGGACCACAGATACGCAGTATTTT	CASSVHDRGASGTTDTQYF
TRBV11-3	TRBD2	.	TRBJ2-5	TGTGCCAGCAGCTTAGGAGCGGGGGACGGGAAGACCCAGTACTTC	CASSLGAGDGKTQYF
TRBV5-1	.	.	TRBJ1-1	TGCGCCAGCAGCTTTAGGGGGAACACTGAAGCTTTCTTT	CASSFRGNTEAFF
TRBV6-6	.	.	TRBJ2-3	TGTGCCAGCAGCCATACTAGCAAGGGCCAGTATTTT	CASSHTSKGQYF
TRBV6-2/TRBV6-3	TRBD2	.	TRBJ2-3	TGTGCCAGCAGTTATGAGCGGGGGGATGAAGATACGCAGTATTTT	CASSYERGDEDTQYF
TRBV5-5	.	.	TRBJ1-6	TGTGCCAGCAGCTTGGGGGGGCAAGGGACTAATTCACCCCTCCACTTT	CASSLGGQGTNSPLHF
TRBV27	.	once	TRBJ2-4	TGTGCCAGCAGTGGGGATACCAAAAACATTCAGTACTTC	CASSGDTKNIQYF
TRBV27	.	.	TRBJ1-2	TGTGCCAGCAGTTTGGCCTCCATTCCTAACTATGGCTACACCTTC	CASSLASIPNYGYTF
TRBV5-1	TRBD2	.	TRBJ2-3	TGCGCCAGCAGCTTAGGACTAGCGGGGGGATTCACAGATACGCAGTATTTT	CASSLGLAGGFTDTQYF
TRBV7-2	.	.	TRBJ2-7	TGTGCCAGCAGCTCCTCTTGGGGGCTCGAGCAGTACTTC	CASSSSWGLEQYF
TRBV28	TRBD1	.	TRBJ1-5	TGTGCCAGCAGTTTAGCCGGGACAGGGGGACGCCAGCCCCAGCATTTT	CASSLAGTGGRQPQHF
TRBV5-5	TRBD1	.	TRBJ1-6	TGTGCCAGCAGCTTGCGAGGGGGCTACTATAATTCACCCCTCCACTTT	CASSLRGGYYNSPLHF
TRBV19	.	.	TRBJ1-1	TGTGCCAGTAGTCCGGATGTTTCGGGTTACACTGAAGCTTTCTTT	CASSPDVSGYTEAFF
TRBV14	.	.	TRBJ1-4	TGTGCCAGCAGCGGGAGTCGAGCGGGTGAAAAACTGTTTTTT	CASSGSRAGEKLFF
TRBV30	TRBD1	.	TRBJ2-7	TGTGCCTGGAGTGAATTGGACAGGAACTACGAGCAGTACTTC	CAWSELDRNYEQYF
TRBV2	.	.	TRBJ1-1	TGTGCCAGCAGAGGGTGGCAGGGGAACACTGAAGCTTTCTTT	CASRGWQGNTEAFF